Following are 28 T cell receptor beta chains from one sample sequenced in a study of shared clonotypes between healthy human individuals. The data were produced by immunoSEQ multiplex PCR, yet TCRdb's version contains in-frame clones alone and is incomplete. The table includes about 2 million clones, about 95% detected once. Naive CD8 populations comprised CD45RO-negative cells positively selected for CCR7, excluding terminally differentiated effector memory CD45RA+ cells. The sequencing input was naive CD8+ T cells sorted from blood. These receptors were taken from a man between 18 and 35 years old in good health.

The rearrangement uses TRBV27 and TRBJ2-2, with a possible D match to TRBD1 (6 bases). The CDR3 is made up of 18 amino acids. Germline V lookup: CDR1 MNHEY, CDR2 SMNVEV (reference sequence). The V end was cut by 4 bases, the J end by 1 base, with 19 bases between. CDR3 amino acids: CASSYRAHGFENTGELFF. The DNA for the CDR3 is TGTGCCAGCAGTTACAGGGCCCACGGCTTTGAGAACACCGGGGAGCTGTTTTTT.

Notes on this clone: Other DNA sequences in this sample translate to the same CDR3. This CDR3 reads CASSLGQGHQPQHF. The DNA for the CDR3 is TGTGCCAGCAGTTTAGGGCAGGGGCATCAGCCCCAGCATTTT. This sequence joins TRBV28 and TRBJ1-5, with D possibly TRBD1 on 6 matching bases. The CDR3 spans 14 residues. V was pared by 2 bases and J by 5 bases, with 10 bases between. The germline V gene has CDR1 MDHEN and CDR2 SYDVKM. Full variable domain (remainder filled in from reference TRBV28 and TRBJ1-5): DVKVTQSSRYLVKRTGEKVFLECVQDMDHENMFWYRQDPGLGLRLIYFSYDVKMKEKGDIPEGYSVSREKKERFSLILESASTNQTSMYLCASSLGQGHQPQHFGDGTRLSIL.

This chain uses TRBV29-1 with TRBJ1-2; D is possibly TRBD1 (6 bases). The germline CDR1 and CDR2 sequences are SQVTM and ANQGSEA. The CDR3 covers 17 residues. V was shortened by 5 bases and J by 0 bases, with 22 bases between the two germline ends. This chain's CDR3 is CSVYWTVDAAANYGYTF. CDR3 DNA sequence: TGCAGCGTTTATTGGACAGTTGATGCTGCGGCTAACTATGGCTACACCTTC.

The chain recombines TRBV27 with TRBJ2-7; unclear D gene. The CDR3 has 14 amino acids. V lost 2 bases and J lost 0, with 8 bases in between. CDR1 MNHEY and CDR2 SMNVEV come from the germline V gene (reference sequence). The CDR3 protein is CASSLAQSSYEQYF. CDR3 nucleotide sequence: TGTGCCAGCAGTTTAGCGCAAAGCTCCTACGAGCAGTACTTC.

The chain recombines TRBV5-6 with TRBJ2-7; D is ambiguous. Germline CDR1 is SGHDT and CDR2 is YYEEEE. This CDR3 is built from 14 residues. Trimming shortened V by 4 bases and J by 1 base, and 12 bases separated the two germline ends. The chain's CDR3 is CASSRMGSSYEQYF. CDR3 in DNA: TGTGCCAGCAGCCGGATGGGATCGTCCTACGAGCAGTACTTC.

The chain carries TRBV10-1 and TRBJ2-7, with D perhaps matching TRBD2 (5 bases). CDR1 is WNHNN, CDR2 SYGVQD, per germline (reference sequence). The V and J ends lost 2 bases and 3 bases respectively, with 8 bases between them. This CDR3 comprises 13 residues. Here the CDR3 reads CASSEGLHYEQYF. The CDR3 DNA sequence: TGCGCCAGCAGTGAGGGACTGCACTACGAGCAGTACTTC.

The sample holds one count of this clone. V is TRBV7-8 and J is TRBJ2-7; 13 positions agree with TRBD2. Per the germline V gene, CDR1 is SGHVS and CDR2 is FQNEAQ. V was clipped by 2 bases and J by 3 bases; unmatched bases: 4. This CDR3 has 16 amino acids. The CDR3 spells CASSLPGLAGLYEQYF. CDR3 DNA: TGTGCCAGCAGCTTACCGGGACTAGCGGGACTCTACGAGCAGTACTTC.

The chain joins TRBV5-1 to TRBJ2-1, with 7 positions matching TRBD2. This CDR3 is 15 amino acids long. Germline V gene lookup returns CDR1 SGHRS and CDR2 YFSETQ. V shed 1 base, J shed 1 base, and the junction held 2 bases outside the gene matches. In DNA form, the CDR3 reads TGCGCCAGCAGCTTGCACGGGGGGTCCTACAATGAGCAGTTCTTC. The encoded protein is CASSLHGGSYNEQFF.

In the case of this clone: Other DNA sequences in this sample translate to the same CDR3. CDR3 bases: TGCGCCAGCAGCTTTACTAGCGGCTCCTACGAGCAGTACTTC. Residues: CASSFTSGSYEQYF. The chain has TRBV5-1 and TRBJ2-7; 8 bases align to TRBD2. V lost 2 bases and J lost 0; bases outside the gene matches: 1. The CDR3 is 14 residues long. Germline V CDR1 and CDR2: SGHRS, YFSETQ.

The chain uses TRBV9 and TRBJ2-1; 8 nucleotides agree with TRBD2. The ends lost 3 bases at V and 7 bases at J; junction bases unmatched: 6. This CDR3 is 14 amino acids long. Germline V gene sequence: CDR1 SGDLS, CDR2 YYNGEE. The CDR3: CASSGAGAKNEQFF. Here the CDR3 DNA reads TGTGCCAGCAGCGGAGCGGGAGCTAAGAATGAGCAGTTCTTC.

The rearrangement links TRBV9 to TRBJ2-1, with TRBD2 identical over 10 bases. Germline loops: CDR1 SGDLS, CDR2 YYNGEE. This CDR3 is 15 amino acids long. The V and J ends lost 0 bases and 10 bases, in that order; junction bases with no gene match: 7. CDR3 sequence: CASSVGRLAGQEQFF. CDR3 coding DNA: TGTGCCAGCAGCGTAGGGAGACTAGCGGGTCAGGAGCAGTTCTTC.

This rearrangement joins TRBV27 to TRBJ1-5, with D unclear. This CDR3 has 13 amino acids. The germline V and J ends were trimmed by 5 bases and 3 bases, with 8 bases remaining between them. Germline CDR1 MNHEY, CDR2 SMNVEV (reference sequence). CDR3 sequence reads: CASSNSPNQPQHF. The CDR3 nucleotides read TGTGCCAGCAGTAACAGTCCCAATCAGCCCCAGCATTTT.

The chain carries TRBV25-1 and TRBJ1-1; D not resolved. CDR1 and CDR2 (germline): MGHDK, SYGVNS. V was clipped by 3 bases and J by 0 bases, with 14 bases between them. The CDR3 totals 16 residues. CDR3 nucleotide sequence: TGTGCCAGCAGTGATTCGCCGGCAGGAGTGAACACTGAAGCTTTCTTT. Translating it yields CASSDSPAGVNTEAFF.

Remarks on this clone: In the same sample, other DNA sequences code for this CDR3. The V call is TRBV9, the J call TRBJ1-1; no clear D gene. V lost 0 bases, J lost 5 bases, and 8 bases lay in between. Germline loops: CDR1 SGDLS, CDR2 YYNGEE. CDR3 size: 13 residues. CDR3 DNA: TGTGCCAGCAGCGTAGTATCGGGGACTGAAGCTTTCTTT. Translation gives CASSVVSGTEAFF.

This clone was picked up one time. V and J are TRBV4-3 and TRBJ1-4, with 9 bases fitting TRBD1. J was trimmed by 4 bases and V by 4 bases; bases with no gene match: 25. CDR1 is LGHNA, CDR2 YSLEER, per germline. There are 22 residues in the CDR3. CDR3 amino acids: CASSRHLFRDREPQSDNEKLFF. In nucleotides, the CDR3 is TGCGCCAGCAGCCGACACTTGTTCCGGGACAGGGAGCCCCAATCGGATAATGAAAAACTGTTTTTT.

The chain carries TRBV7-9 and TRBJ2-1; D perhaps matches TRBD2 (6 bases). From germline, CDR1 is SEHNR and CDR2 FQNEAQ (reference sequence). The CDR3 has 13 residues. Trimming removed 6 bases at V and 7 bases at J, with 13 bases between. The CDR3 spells CASSPAGFNEQFF. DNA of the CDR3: TGTGCCAGCAGTCCAGCGGGTTTTAATGAGCAGTTCTTC. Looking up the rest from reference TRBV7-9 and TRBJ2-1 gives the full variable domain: DTGVSQNPRHKITKRGQNVTFRCDPISEHNRLYWYRQTLGQGPEFLTYFQNEAQLEKSRLLSDRFSAERPKGSFSTLEIQRTEQGDSAMYLCASSPAGFNEQFFGPGTRLTVL.

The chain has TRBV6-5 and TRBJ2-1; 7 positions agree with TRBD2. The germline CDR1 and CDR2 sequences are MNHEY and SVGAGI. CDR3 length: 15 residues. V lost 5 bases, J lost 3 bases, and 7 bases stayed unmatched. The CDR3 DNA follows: TGTGCCAGCAGTACGCTAGCGGTCAACTACAATGAGCAGTTCTTC. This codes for CASSTLAVNYNEQFF.

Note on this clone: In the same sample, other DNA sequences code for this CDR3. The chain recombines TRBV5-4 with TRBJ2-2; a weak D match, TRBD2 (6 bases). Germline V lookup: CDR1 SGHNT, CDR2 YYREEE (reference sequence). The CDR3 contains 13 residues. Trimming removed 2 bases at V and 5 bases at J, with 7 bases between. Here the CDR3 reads CASSFGTTGELFF. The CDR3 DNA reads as TGTGCCAGCAGCTTCGGGACTACCGGGGAGCTGTTTTTT.

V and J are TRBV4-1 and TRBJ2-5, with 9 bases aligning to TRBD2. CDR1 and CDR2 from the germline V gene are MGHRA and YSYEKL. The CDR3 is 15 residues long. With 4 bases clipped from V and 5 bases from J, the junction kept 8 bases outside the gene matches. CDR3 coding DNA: TGCGCCAGCAGCCCTCTTGCGGGGGGGCTTGAGACCCAGTACTTC. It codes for CASSPLAGGLETQYF.

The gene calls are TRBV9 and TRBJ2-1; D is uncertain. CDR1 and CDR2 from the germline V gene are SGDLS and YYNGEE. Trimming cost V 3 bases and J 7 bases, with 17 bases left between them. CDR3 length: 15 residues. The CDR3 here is CASSDSPTPNNEQFF. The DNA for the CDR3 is TGTGCCAGCAGCGACAGCCCAACCCCCAATAATGAGCAGTTCTTC.

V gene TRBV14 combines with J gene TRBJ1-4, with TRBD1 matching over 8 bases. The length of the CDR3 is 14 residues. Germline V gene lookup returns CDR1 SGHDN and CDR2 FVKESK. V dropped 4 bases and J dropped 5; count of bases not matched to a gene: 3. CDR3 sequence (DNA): TGTGCCAGCAGCCGGACAGGGCTCAATGAAAAACTGTTTTTT. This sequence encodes CASSRTGLNEKLFF.

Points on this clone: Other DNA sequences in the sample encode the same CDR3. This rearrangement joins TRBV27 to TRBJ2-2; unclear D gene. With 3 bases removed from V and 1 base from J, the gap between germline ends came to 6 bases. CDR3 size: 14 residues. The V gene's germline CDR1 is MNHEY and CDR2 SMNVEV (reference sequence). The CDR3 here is CASSFIGNTGELFF. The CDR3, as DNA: TGTGCCAGCAGTTTTATCGGGAACACCGGGGAGCTGTTTTTT.

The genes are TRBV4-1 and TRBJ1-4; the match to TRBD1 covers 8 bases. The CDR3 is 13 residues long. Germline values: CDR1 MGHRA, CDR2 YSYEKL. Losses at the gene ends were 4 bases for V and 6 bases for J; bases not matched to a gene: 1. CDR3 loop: CASSLTGDEKLFF. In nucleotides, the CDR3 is TGCGCCAGCAGCCTGACAGGGGATGAAAAACTGTTTTTT.

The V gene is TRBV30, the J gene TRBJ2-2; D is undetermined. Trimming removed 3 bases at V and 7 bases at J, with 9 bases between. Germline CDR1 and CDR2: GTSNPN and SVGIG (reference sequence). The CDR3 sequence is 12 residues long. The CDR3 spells CAWSPGNGELFF. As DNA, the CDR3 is TGTGCCTGGAGCCCAGGAAACGGGGAGCTGTTTTTT.

CDR3 amino acids: CASSELGTTNYGYTF. The CDR3 region has the DNA TGTGCCAGCAGTGAACTAGGGACGACTAACTATGGCTACACCTTC. The chain joins TRBV2 to TRBJ1-2, with D perhaps matching TRBD1 (5 bases). CDR3 length: 15 amino acids. Germline CDR1 SNHLY, CDR2 FYNNEI. V was cut by 2 bases and J by 0 bases, with 10 bases left in between. Together with reference TRBV2 and TRBJ1-2, the CDR3 gives the full variable domain: EPEVTQTPSHQVTQMGQEVILRCVPISNHLYFYWYRQILGQKVEFLVSFYNNEISEKSEIFDDQFSVERPDGSNFTLKIRSTKLEDSAMYFCASSELGTTNYGYTFGSGTRLTVV.

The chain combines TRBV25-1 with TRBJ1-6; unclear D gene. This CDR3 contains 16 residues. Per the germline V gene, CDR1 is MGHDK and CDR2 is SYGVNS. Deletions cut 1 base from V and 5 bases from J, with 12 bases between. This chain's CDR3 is CASSELYVADNSPLHF. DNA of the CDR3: TGTGCCAGCAGTGAATTGTATGTGGCTGATAATTCACCCCTCCACTTT.

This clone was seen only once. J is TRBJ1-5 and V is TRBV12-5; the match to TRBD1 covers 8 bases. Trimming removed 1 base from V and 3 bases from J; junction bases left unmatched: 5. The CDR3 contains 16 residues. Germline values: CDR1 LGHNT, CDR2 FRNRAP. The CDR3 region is CASGLGGQGDNQPQHF. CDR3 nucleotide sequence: TGTGCTAGTGGTTTGGGTGGACAGGGCGACAATCAGCCCCAGCATTTT.

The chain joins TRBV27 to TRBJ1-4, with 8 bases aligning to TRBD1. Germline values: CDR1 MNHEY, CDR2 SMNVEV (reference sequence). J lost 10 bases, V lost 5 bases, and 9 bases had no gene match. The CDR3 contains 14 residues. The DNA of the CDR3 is TGTGCCAGCAGTGGACAGGGAGAGTTAGGAAAACTGTTTTTT. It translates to CASSGQGELGKLFF.